This passage covers 20 T cell receptor beta chains from one sample sequenced in a study of identical twins. TCRdb itself ran the 5' RACE reads through MiXCR, one entry per CDR3 protein. The repertoire holds approximately 500,000 distinct CDR3 sequences, with nearly 15% as singletons. These data also formed part of another study, on yellow fever vaccine responses in identical twins.

The sequenced sample consisted of CD4+ T cells sorted from blood. These receptors came from a young woman in good health.

The V gene is TRBV20-1, the J gene TRBJ2-6, with TRBD2 matching over 12 bases. V dropped 6 bases and J dropped 2; count of bases not matched to a gene: 8. Germline V gene data show CDR1 as DFQATT and CDR2 as SNEGSKA (reference sequence). The CDR3 spans 17 residues. CDR3 protein: CSAGGLAGMTGANVLTF. The CDR3 DNA reads as TGCAGTGCCGGGGGACTAGCGGGTATGACTGGGGCCAACGTCCTGACTTTC.

The chain is built from TRBV5-1 and TRBJ2-1; maybe TRBD2 (6 bases). Looked up from germline, CDR1 is SGHRS and CDR2 is YFSETQ. V lost 0 bases and J lost 8, with 15 bases in between. The CDR3 is made up of 15 amino acids. CDR3 nucleotides: TGCGCCAGCAGCTTGGTACTAGCCCGTGGGGATGAGCAGTTCTTC. Translated, it gives CASSLVLARGDEQFF.

The chain links TRBV25-1 to TRBJ1-3; 10 bases align to TRBD1. CDR1 is MGHDK and CDR2 is SYGVNS in the germline V gene. The CDR3 runs 16 residues. The V segment lost 6 bases and the J segment 3 bases; nucleotides outside the gene matches: 8. DNA for the CDR3: TGTGCCAGCAGCGGGAGGGACAGGGGCGGTGGAAACACCATATATTTT. Encoded protein: CASSGRDRGGGNTIYF.

The chain has TRBV24-1 and TRBJ1-4; D gene ambiguous. V was cut by 4 bases and J by 4 bases, with 12 bases left in between. The CDR3 spans 15 residues. Germline values: CDR1 KGHDR, CDR2 SFDVKD. For the CDR3, the DNA is TGTGCCACCAGTGACGGCGGAGCAAATAATGAAAAACTGTTTTTT. It is translated as CATSDGGANNEKLFF.

This clonotype appeared once. The DNA of the CDR3 is TGTGCCATCAGTTCCGGGACTAGCGGGGGCTACGAGCAGTACGTC. Translating gives CAISSGTSGGYEQYV. The chain couples TRBV10-3 to TRBJ2-7, with 14 bases lining up with TRBD2. The trim removed 5 bases at V and 3 bases at J, leaving 3 bases unmatched. Per germline, CDR1 ENHRY and CDR2 SYGVKD. The CDR3 extends over 15 amino acids.

J is TRBJ2-2 and V is TRBV10-3; 11 bases align to TRBD2. The CDR3 consists of 17 residues. With 6 bases clipped from V and 5 bases from J, the junction kept 11 bases outside the gene matches. The germline gives CDR1 ENHRY, CDR2 SYGVKD. This chain's CDR3 is CAISDRTSGSRTGELFF. The CDR3 DNA is TGTGCCATCAGCGATAGAACTAGCGGGAGCCGAACCGGGGAGCTGTTTTTT.

J is TRBJ2-3 and V is TRBV11-2; the D gene is possibly TRBD2 (5 bases). The CDR3 extends over 18 amino acids. Trimming took 3 bases from V and 3 from J, leaving 22 bases between them. CDR1 is SGHAT and CDR2 is FQNNGV in the germline V gene. The CDR3 here is CASSFGMSGSLGTDTQYF. The CDR3 nucleotides are TGTGCCAGCAGCTTCGGTATGTCGGGATCGTTAGGAACAGATACGCAGTATTTT.

The rearrangement uses TRBV29-1 and TRBJ1-2, with 8 bases identical to TRBD1. This CDR3 spans 16 amino acids. Germline V CDR1 and CDR2: SQVTM, ANQGSEA. V shed 3 bases and J 6 bases; nucleotides not matched to a gene: 15. For the CDR3, the DNA is TGCAGCGTTGACGGCAGGGGGCGCGTACCGATCGATGGCTACACCTTC. The encoded protein is CSVDGRGRVPIDGYTF.

This clonotype occurred a few times. This sequence joins TRBV20-1 and TRBJ1-2; TRBD1 matches at 7 bases. The germline V gene has CDR1 DFQATT and CDR2 SNEGSKA (reference sequence). After removal of 6 bases from V and 6 bases from J, the junction contained 13 bases not matched to a gene. This CDR3 spans 14 amino acids. Here the CDR3 reads CSALHGAGGDGYTF. The CDR3 nucleotides read TGCAGTGCCCTTCATGGGGCAGGGGGAGATGGCTACACCTTC.

This clonotype was seen a few times. The V gene is TRBV5-1, the J gene TRBJ2-6; 8 bases map to TRBD1. This CDR3 spans 20 amino acids. CDR1 is SGHRS, CDR2 YFSETQ, per germline. V was clipped by 0 bases and J by 0 bases; unmatched bases: 11. This chain's CDR3 is CASSLGGQGTRFSGANVLTF. The CDR3 nucleotides read TGCGCCAGCAGCTTGGGAGGACAGGGCACTCGTTTCTCTGGGGCCAACGTCCTGACTTTC. The entire variable domain, with the rest obtained from reference TRBV5-1 and TRBJ2-6, is as follows: KAGVTQTPRYLIKTRGQQVTLSCSPISGHRSVSWYQQTPGQGLQFLFEYFSETQRNKGNFPGRFSGRQFSNSRSEMNVSTLELGDSALYLCASSLGGQGTRFSGANVLTFGAGSRLTVL.

This clonotype was detected only a few times. The rearrangement links TRBV20-1 to TRBJ2-6; weak D call: TRBD2 (5 bases). The V end lost 4 bases, the J end lost 3 bases, and 16 bases lay between the germline ends. Germline CDR1 DFQATT, CDR2 SNEGSKA (reference sequence). The CDR3 spans 16 residues. In nucleotides, the CDR3 is TGCAGTGCTACTAGCTCCATTCCGTTTGGGGCCAACGTCCTGACTTTC. Protein: CSATSSIPFGANVLTF.

This clonotype was observed a handful of times. The chain couples TRBV5-1 to TRBJ2-1, with TRBD2 matching 7 bases. The germline V gene encodes CDR1 SGHRS and CDR2 YFSETQ. V lost 3 bases and J lost 6; bases outside the gene matches: 6. CDR3 length equals 14 residues. The CDR3 reads CASSSQGGANEQFF. CDR3 bases: TGCGCCAGCAGCTCGCAGGGAGGGGCCAATGAGCAGTTCTTC.

This clonotype was seen a handful of times. This chain links TRBV20-1 with TRBJ2-3; 9 bases line up with TRBD1. V was clipped by 4 bases and J by 4 bases; unmatched bases: 6. The CDR3 contains 14 residues. Germline CDR1 and CDR2: DFQATT and SNEGSKA (reference sequence). The chain's CDR3 is CSANRGRSADTQYF. The CDR3, as DNA: TGCAGTGCTAACAGGGGGCGCTCCGCAGATACGCAGTATTTT.

This chain joins TRBV5-6 and TRBJ2-7, with TRBD1 matching over 8 bases. Germline values: CDR1 SGHDT, CDR2 YYEEEE. Trimming removed 4 bases from V and 3 bases from J; junction bases left unmatched: 3. The CDR3 totals 13 residues. CDR3 protein: CASSPTGVYEQYF. DNA of the CDR3: TGTGCCAGCAGCCCGACAGGGGTCTACGAGCAGTACTTC. The full variable domain, its missing parts supplied by reference TRBV5-6 and TRBJ2-7, is DAGVTQSPTHLIKTRGQQVTLRCSPKSGHDTVSWYQQALGQGPQFIFQYYEEEERQRGNFPDRFSGHQFPNYSSELNVNALLLGDSALYLCASSPTGVYEQYFGPGTRLTVT.

This clonotype occurred a few times. The genes are TRBV5-1 and TRBJ2-3; D assignment may be TRBD1 or TRBD2 (5 bases each). Per germline, CDR1 SGHRS and CDR2 YFSETQ. CDR3 length: 17 amino acids. Trimming pared 4 bases from V and 2 bases from J, leaving 20 bases between. CDR3 sequence (DNA): TGCGCCAGCAGCAGAGGGGACGGCAATACTAACACAGATACGCAGTATTTT. It yields the protein CASSRGDGNTNTDTQYF.

The chain uses TRBV5-1 and TRBJ2-3, with D possibly being TRBD2 (6 bases). The V and J ends lost 0 bases and 5 bases respectively, with 13 bases between them. The V gene's germline CDR1 is SGHRS and CDR2 YFSETQ. The CDR3 length is 15 residues. CDR3 nucleotide sequence: TGCGCCAGCAGCTTGGGCGGGGTCCGGGGAGATACGCAGTATTTT. Translated: CASSLGGVRGDTQYF.

The chain employs TRBV20-1 and TRBJ2-7; TRBD1 matches 7 bases. CDR1 DFQATT and CDR2 SNEGSKA come from the germline V gene (reference sequence). CDR3 length equals 11 residues. V lost 5 bases, J lost 4 bases, and 2 bases stayed unmatched. Here the CDR3 reads CSASQGYEQYF. In DNA form, the CDR3 reads TGCAGTGCTTCACAGGGGTACGAGCAGTACTTC.

The chain links TRBV2 to TRBJ2-2; D unresolved. CDR3 length: 14 residues. Trimming shortened V by 6 bases and J by 5 bases, and 13 bases separated the two germline ends. The germline V gene encodes CDR1 SNHLY and CDR2 FYNNEI. The CDR3 sequence: CASSQRVGTGELFF. As DNA, the CDR3 is TGTGCCAGCAGCCAAAGGGTCGGTACCGGGGAGCTGTTTTTT.

The V gene is TRBV12-3 or TRBV12-4, the J gene TRBJ2-1; D remains unclear. There are 13 residues in the CDR3. V shed 4 bases and J shed 12 bases, with 16 bases lying between them. DNA of the CDR3: TGTGCCAGCAGTTCACCTACTATTGCCCTGCAGTTCTTC. This gives the protein CASSSPTIALQFF.

The gene calls are TRBV27 and TRBJ2-1; no clear D gene. V shed 3 bases and J shed 0 bases, with 12 bases lying between them. The CDR3 has 16 residues. Germline loops: CDR1 MNHEY, CDR2 SMNVEV (reference sequence). This CDR3 is CASSFLRKSSYNEQFF. The CDR3 DNA follows: TGTGCCAGCAGTTTTTTGCGAAAGAGCTCCTACAATGAGCAGTTCTTC.